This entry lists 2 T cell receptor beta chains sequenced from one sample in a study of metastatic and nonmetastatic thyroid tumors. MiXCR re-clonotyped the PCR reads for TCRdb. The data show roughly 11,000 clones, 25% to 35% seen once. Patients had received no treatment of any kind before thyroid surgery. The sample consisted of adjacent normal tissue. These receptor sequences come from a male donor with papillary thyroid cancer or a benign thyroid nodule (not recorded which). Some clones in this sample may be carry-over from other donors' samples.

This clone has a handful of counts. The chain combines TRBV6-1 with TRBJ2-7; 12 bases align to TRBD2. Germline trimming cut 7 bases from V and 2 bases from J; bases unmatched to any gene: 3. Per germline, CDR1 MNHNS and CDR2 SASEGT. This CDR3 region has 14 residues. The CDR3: CASTASGRAYEQYF. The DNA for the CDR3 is TGTGCCAGCACCGCTAGCGGGAGGGCCTACGAGCAGTACTTC.

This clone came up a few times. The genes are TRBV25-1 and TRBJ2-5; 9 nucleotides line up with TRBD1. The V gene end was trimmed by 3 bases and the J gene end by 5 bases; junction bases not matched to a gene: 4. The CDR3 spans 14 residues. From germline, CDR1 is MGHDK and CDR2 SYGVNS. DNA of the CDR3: TGTGCCAGCAGTGACCCAGGACAGGGGGAGACCCAGTACTTC. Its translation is CASSDPGQGETQYF. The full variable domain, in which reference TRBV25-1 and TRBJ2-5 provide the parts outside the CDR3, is EADIYQTPRYLVIGTGKKITLECSQTMGHDKMYWYQQDPGMELHLIHYSYGVNSTEKGDLSSESTVSRIRTEHFPLTLESARPSHTSQYLCASSDPGQGETQYFGPGTRLLVL.